These 20 T cell receptor beta chains were all obtained from the same sample, sequenced in a study of blood T cell repertoires in COVID-19 (dated by TCRdb to 2018 to 2020). Receptor amplification or capture employed the immunoSEQ multiplex PCR assay. TCRdb re-hosts the immuneACCESS table, in-frame sequences only. Its copies lack some clones; in the studies checked, an unresolved V gene accounts for under half of them, and the cause for the rest is not known. The sample records roughly 150,000 clones, roughly nine tenths of which are singletons. 4% of the sample lies in the top ten. The specimen sequenced was PBMCs or T cells enriched from blood (not recorded which). These receptors were obtained from a woman aged 40-49 years who had been exposed to COVID-19.

A word on this clone: The sample holds other DNA sequences that translate to the same CDR3. V and J are TRBV10-3 and TRBJ1-1; weak D call: TRBD1 (6 bases). V was trimmed by 9 bases and J by 1 base, leaving 6 bases between them. CDR3 length: 11 amino acids. Per the germline V gene, CDR1 is ENHRY and CDR2 is SYGVKD. CDR3 sequence reads: CAIQGNTEAFF. CDR3 in DNA: TGTGCCATACAGGGGAACACTGAAGCTTTCTTT.

The V call is TRBV7-8, the J call TRBJ1-3; the D gene is possibly TRBD1 (5 bases). Germline CDR1 SGHVS, CDR2 FQNEAQ. The ends were cut back, 1 base at V and 2 bases at J, with 9 bases in the middle. CDR3 length: 15 amino acids. DNA of the CDR3: TGTGCCAGCAGCTTAGGCCGACAGACTGGAAACACCATATATTTT. Its translation: CASSLGRQTGNTIYF.

The rearrangement links TRBV7-8 to TRBJ1-5; a possible D gene is TRBD1 (6 bases). CDR1 is SGHVS and CDR2 is FQNEAQ in the germline V gene. Trimming shortened V by 2 bases and J by 3 bases, and 11 bases separated the two germline ends. CDR3 size: 15 residues. For the CDR3, the DNA is TGTGCCAGCAGCTTATACCAGGGGCCCAATCAGCCCCAGCATTTT. Protein product: CASSLYQGPNQPQHF.

The chain links TRBV29-1 to TRBJ1-4; 7 nucleotides agree with TRBD1. This CDR3 has 15 residues. V dropped 0 bases and J dropped 8; count of bases not matched to a gene: 9. Germline V gene lookup returns CDR1 SQVTM and CDR2 ANQGSEA. The CDR3 spells CSVEDGTVGSEKLFF. CDR3 sequence (DNA): TGCAGCGTTGAAGATGGGACAGTTGGTTCGGAAAAACTGTTTTTT.

V is TRBV2 and J is TRBJ2-7; 10 positions agree with TRBD2. With V trimmed by 5 bases and J by 2 bases, 0 bases remained unmatched. Germline CDR1 and CDR2: SNHLY and FYNNEI. The CDR3 loop spans 13 amino acids. The CDR3 is CASSTSGTYEQYF. The DNA for the CDR3 is TGTGCCAGCAGTACTAGCGGGACCTACGAGCAGTACTTC.

The chain carries TRBV27 and TRBJ1-4; TRBD1 aligns across 8 bases. Germline loops: CDR1 MNHEY, CDR2 SMNVEV (reference sequence). The length of the CDR3 is 14 residues. The junction had 3 bases not matched to a gene; V was cut back by 2 bases and J by 7 bases. This CDR3 reads CASSLQGASEKLFF. CDR3 sequence (DNA): TGTGCCAGCAGTTTACAGGGGGCGTCTGAAAAACTGTTTTTT.

J is TRBJ1-6 and V is TRBV19; perhaps TRBD1 as D (5 bases). The V gene's germline CDR1 is LNHDA and CDR2 SQIVND (reference sequence). The CDR3 is 14 amino acids. Between the trimmed V and J ends, which lost 4 bases and 8 bases, there was a span of 12 bases. The CDR3 spells CASSNTGGDSPLHF. CDR3 DNA: TGTGCCAGTAGTAATACGGGGGGAGATTCACCCCTCCACTTT.

V gene TRBV9 combines with J gene TRBJ1-3, with TRBD1 as a possible D gene (5 bases). Germline CDR1 reads SGDLS; CDR2 reads YYNGEE. This CDR3 comprises 14 residues. The V end was cut by 6 bases, the J end by 1 base, with 11 bases between. CDR3: CASNTRGSGNTIYF. In DNA form, the CDR3 reads TGTGCCAGCAACACAAGGGGATCTGGAAACACCATATATTTT.

This clone was observed once. The V gene is TRBV6-4, the J gene TRBJ1-1; no reliable D call. CDR1 is MRHNA and CDR2 is SNTAGT in the germline V gene. The germline V and J ends were trimmed by 6 bases and 5 bases, with 10 bases remaining between them. This CDR3 has 12 residues. CDR3 in DNA: TGTGCCAGCAGCAACGGAGGTACTGAAGCTTTCTTT. It codes for CASSNGGTEAFF.

This clone was detected a few times. This sequence joins TRBV7-3 and TRBJ2-5; 8 bases are shared with TRBD2. Germline CDR1 and CDR2: SGHTA and FQGTGA. V lost 2 bases, J lost 5 bases, and 4 bases stayed unmatched. The CDR3 covers 14 residues. This CDR3 is CASSLSSGGETQYF. In nucleotides, the CDR3 is TGTGCCAGCAGCTTATCAAGCGGGGGTGAGACCCAGTACTTC.

The chain couples TRBV28 to TRBJ1-4, with a weak D call TRBD1 (5 bases). Germline V gives CDR1 MDHEN, CDR2 SYDVKM. V was cut by 4 bases and J by 3 bases, with 21 bases left in between. This CDR3 has 18 residues. CDR3 region: CASSSLSWNGASNEKLFF. The CDR3 coding sequence is TGTGCCAGCAGTTCCCTATCCTGGAATGGGGCCTCTAATGAAAAACTGTTTTTT.

This chain links TRBV10-2 with TRBJ1-1; TRBD1 matches 9 bases. This CDR3 region has 14 residues. Trimming cost V 6 bases and J 1 base; bases outside gene matches: 3. CDR1 WSHSY and CDR2 SAAADI come from the germline V gene. The CDR3 coding sequence is TGCGCCAGCAGGGGGACAGGGAGGAACACTGAAGCTTTCTTT. Translated, it gives CASRGTGRNTEAFF.

The chain employs TRBV18 and TRBJ1-1; perhaps TRBD1 as D (6 bases). Trimming cost V 2 bases and J 7 bases, with 11 bases left between them. This CDR3 region has 13 residues. Germline CDR1 and CDR2: KGHSH and LQKENI. The chain's CDR3 is CASSPNGGGEAFF. CDR3 nucleotide sequence: TGTGCCAGCTCACCAAATGGGGGCGGTGAAGCTTTCTTT.

The CDR3 reads CASSQKAGGAREQFF. The CDR3 DNA reads TGTGCCAGCAGCCAGAAAGCGGGAGGGGCTAGGGAGCAGTTCTTC. V gene TRBV4-2 combines with J gene TRBJ2-1; 10 nucleotides agree with TRBD2. CDR3 length equals 15 residues. CDR1 is LGHNA and CDR2 is YNFKEQ in the germline V gene. V was clipped by 3 bases and J by 10 bases; unmatched bases: 9.

For this clone: Relative to the germline gene, one junction end is altered; a read error may explain this. This chain uses TRBV3-1 (or the pseudogene TRBV3-2) with TRBJ1-3, with D uncertain. CDR1 is LGHDT, CDR2 YNNKEL, per germline (reference sequence). The CDR3 spans 13 residues. CDR3 residues: CASSQDRGRALAF. CDR3 nucleotide sequence: TGTGCCAGCAGCCAAGATAGAGGGCGCGCCCTGGCTTTT.

This clone was seen just once. V and J are TRBV5-4 and TRBJ2-3; the match to TRBD1 covers 9 bases. The CDR3 is 13 amino acids. CDR1 is SGHNT and CDR2 is YYREEE in the germline V gene (reference sequence). The V segment lost 3 bases and the J segment 6 bases; nucleotides outside the gene matches: 2. CDR3 nucleotide sequence: TGTGCCAGCAGCTCCGGGACAGGGGATACGCAGTATTTT. It codes for CASSSGTGDTQYF.

The chain is built from TRBV29-1 and TRBJ2-5, with 9 bases lining up with TRBD2. Losses at the gene ends were 4 bases for V and 0 bases for J; bases not matched to a gene: 6. Germline values: CDR1 SQVTM, CDR2 ANQGSEA. There are 15 residues in the CDR3. DNA for the CDR3: TGCAGCGTTGGCGGGACTAGCAGTTACCAAGAGACCCAGTACTTC. This sequence encodes CSVGGTSSYQETQYF. Together with reference TRBV29-1 and TRBJ2-5, the CDR3 gives the full variable domain: SAVISQKPSRDICQRGTSLTIQCQVDSQVTMMFWYRQQPGQSLTLIATANQGSEATYESGFVIDKFPISRPNLTFSTLTVSNMSPEDSSIYLCSVGGTSSYQETQYFGPGTRLLVL.

The chain joins TRBV5-1 to TRBJ2-3, with 9 bases identical to TRBD2. The CDR3 spans 17 residues. With V trimmed by 4 bases and J by 6 bases, 15 bases remained unmatched. Germline values: CDR1 SGHRS, CDR2 YFSETQ. CDR3 DNA sequence: TGCGCCAGCAGCAGCCAAGTTAGCGGGAGAAGCAGTGATACGCAGTATTTT. Its translation: CASSSQVSGRSSDTQYF.

The rearrangement joins TRBV4-1 to TRBJ1-1; D remains ambiguous. The V end lost 1 base, the J end lost 3 bases, and 12 bases lay between the germline ends. This CDR3 has 15 residues. Per germline, CDR1 MGHRA and CDR2 YSYEKL. CDR3 region: CASSQGGLSDTEAFF. The CDR3 DNA follows: TGCGCCAGCAGCCAAGGAGGCCTTAGTGACACTGAAGCTTTCTTT.

This clone was picked up one time. V is TRBV11-2 and J is TRBJ2-7; D is possibly TRBD1 (6 bases). The CDR3 totals 16 residues. CDR1 is SGHAT and CDR2 is FQNNGV in the germline V gene. Trimming stripped 4 bases from V and 3 bases from J, with 19 bases between. This chain's CDR3 is CASSYNPGQGFYEQYF. The CDR3 nucleotides are TGTGCCAGCAGCTACAATCCGGGACAAGGCTTCTACGAGCAGTACTTC.